This TCR beta chain was retrieved from a study of blood T cell repertoires in COVID-19. This clone was seen only once. Some clones are missing from TCRdb's copy, which holds only in-frame ones; the method was immunoSEQ multiplex PCR. The sample lists roughly 340,000 clones, approximately 88% occurring once. CDR3 length: 14 residues. The sample comprised peripheral blood. The sequence was obtained from a woman younger than 45 with COVID-19, enrolled during active disease. The chain uses TRBV21-1 and TRBJ2-7; the DNA was not compared with TRBD2, the D call given in the table. TRBV21-1 is recorded as a pseudogene. CDR3 residues: CATPQETRAYEQYV. The CDR3, as DNA: TGTGCCACCCCCCAGGAGACTAGGGCCTACGAGCAGTACGTC.